This entry is about one T cell receptor beta chain. CDR1 and CDR2 from the germline V gene are KGHSH and LQKENI. V dropped 3 bases and J dropped 4 bases, with 15 bases sitting between them. CDR3 size: 15 residues. This specimen belongs to a study of blood T cell repertoires in COVID-19. This table comes from immunoSEQ multiplex PCR, and its TCRdb copy is limited to in-frame clones, with some not included. The table records about 89,000 clones, less than 80% of them present only once. The genes are TRBV18 and TRBJ2-5; D might be TRBD2 (5 bases). The sample taken for sequencing was peripheral blood. This TCR was sampled from a woman of 80 years or more with acute or convalescent COVID-19. The CDR3 here is CASSPGERAGETQYF. The DNA for the CDR3 is TGTGCCAGCTCACCCGGGGAAAGGGCCGGAGAGACCCAGTACTTC.